This T cell receptor (beta chain) is from a study of cytotoxic CD8 clonotypes in ibrutinib-treated CLL. With cryopreserved PBMCs as the source, 1.5 to 2.5 micrograms of genomic DNA went to TCR beta libraries. Trimming at V came to 6 bases and at J to 7 bases, leaving 12 bases not matched to a gene. This CDR3 is built from 16 residues. The germline gives CDR1 KGHSH, CDR2 LQKENI. The protocol was immunoSEQ multiplex PCR, while the TCRdb copy is restricted to in-frame clones and leaves out a portion. The repertoire holds hundreds of thousands of clones, with just under 80% as singletons. In regard to this clone: Antigen: not known.

General study findings and limits: Measured clonality at baseline was greater than in age-matched healthy donors and tracked with circulating CD8+ T-cell counts. Under treatment, the uncommon public clonotypes either contracted or remained stable.

The rearrangement uses TRBV18 and TRBJ2-1, with 10 bases aligning to TRBD2. The input for sequencing was PBMCs, taken after 12 months of ibrutinib treatment. This clonotype was obtained from a human donor with chronic lymphocytic leukemia. CDR3 sequence reads: CASSQQLTSGVNEQFF. For the CDR3, the DNA is TGTGCCAGCTCCCAGCAGCTCACTAGCGGGGTTAATGAGCAGTTCTTC.